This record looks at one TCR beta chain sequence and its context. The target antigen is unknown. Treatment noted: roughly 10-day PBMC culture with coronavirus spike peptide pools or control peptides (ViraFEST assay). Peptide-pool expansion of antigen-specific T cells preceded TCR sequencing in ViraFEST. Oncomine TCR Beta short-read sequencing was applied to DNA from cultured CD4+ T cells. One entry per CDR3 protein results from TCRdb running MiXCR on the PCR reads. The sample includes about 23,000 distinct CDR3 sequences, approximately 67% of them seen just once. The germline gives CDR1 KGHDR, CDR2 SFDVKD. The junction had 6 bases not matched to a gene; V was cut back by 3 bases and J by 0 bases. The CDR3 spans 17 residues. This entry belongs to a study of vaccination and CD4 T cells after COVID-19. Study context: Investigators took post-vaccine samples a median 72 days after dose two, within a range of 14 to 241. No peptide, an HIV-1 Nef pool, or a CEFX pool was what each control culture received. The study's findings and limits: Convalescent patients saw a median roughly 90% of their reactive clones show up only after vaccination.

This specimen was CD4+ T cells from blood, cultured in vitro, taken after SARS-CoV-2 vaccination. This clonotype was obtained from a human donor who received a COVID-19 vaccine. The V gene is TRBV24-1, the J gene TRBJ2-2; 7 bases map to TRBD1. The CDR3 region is CATSDPPGQSNTGELFF. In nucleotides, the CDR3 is TGTGCCACCAGTGATCCGCCGGGACAGTCGAACACCGGGGAGCTGTTTTTT.